Listed below are T cell receptor beta chains from one sample, sequenced in a study of beta chain features in type 1 diabetes. Sequencing used immunoSEQ multiplex PCR; TCRdb keeps in-frame clones, though not all of them. The table records about 52,000 clones, roughly 40% of them present only once. Sequenced input: Tregs from blood. Receptors originate from a man aged 30-40 years with type 1 diabetes. Each CDR3 is given with its conserved first and last residue. A D gene is named only where the DNA matches it firmly. Size is omitted from some rows. Given values are once, few, many or a class for expanded clones.

TRBJ2-1 . TRBV6-6 TRBD2 TGTGCCAGCAGCCCGACCGGGACTAGCGGGAGTAGGGAGCAGTTCTTC CASSPTGTSGSREQFF
TRBJ2-7 few TRBV7-2 . TGTGCCAGCAGCTTAGCAATGTTCGACGAGCAGTACTTC CASSLAMFDEQYF
TRBJ2-2 . TRBV7-8 . TGTGCCAGCAGCCGCGGGGTTTCCGGGGAGCTGTTTTTT CASSRGVSGELFF
TRBJ2-6 few TRBV7-9 . TGTGCCATCCCCCCGGCAGGGTGGAGCTCTGGGGCCAACGTCCTGACTTTC CAIPPAGWSSGANVLTF
TRBJ2-7 . TRBV7-2 . TGTGCCAGCAGCTCCCAGTTGGGGGGTCAGGTCCGCTTC CASSSQLGGQVRF
TRBJ2-1 . TRBV5-6 . TGTGCCAGCAGCTTGGTTCAGAAGCAGTTCTTC CASSLVQKQFF
TRBJ2-7 once TRBV28 . TGTGCCAGCAGTTCAAGGATAGGGACAAGGTCCCTCTACGAGCAGTACTTC CASSSRIGTRSLYEQYF
TRBJ2-3 few TRBV7-2 . TGTGCCAGCAGCCTTCGACCGACAACAGATACGCAGTATTTT CASSLRPTTDTQYF
TRBJ2-5 . TRBV7-2 . TGTGCCAGCAGCTTAATGCGGGGACGCCCTGGAGGGACCCAGTACTTC CASSLMRGRPGGTQYF
TRBJ2-1 many TRBV5-1 TRBD2 TGCGCCAGCAGCTCAACGGGAGGTGAAAGGGATGAGCAGTTCTTC CASSSTGGERDEQFF
TRBJ2-7 . TRBV29-1 TRBD2 TGCAGCGCCCGGGGACTAGCGGGAGTTGGGAGGTACGAGCAGTACTTC CSARGLAGVGRYEQYF
TRBJ2-5 . TRBV20-1 . TGCAGTGCTAGTAATACCCAGTACTTC CSASNTQYF
TRBJ2-7 . TRBV29-1 TRBD2 TGCAGCGTTGGAGGGACTAGCGTGATGGAGCAGTACTTC CSVGGTSVMEQYF
TRBJ2-7 . TRBV30 TRBD2 TGTGCCTGGAGTTCTGGGACTAGCGGTGGGGAGCAGTACTTC CAWSSGTSGGEQYF
TRBJ2-3 . TRBV7-7 TRBD1 TGTGCCAGCAGCCGGGGACAGACCACAGATACGCAGTATTTT CASSRGQTTDTQYF
TRBJ2-5 few TRBV6-1 TRBD2 TGTGCCAGCAGTGTTGGGCGTAGCGGGACCGTCCAAGAGACCCAGTACTTC CASSVGRSGTVQETQYF
TRBJ2-3 . TRBV29-1 . TGCAGCGTTGGCGACAAACTCCAGGGGACGTATAGCACAGATACGCAGTATTTT CSVGDKLQGTYSTDTQYF
TRBJ1-2 . TRBV7-2 . TGTGCCAGCAGCTTAGACAGGGAAGTAATTGGCTACACCTTC CASSLDREVIGYTF